The clone carrying this T cell receptor (beta chain) is judged medium-sized (0.01 to 0.1%). Germline V gene lookup returns CDR1 SGHVS and CDR2 FQNEAQ. The CDR3 has 18 residues. Trimming removed 5 bases from V and 2 bases from J, with 21 bases in between. MiXCR, run by TCRdb on the PCR reads, gives a single entry per CDR3 protein. The sample includes more than 85,000 distinct CDR3 sequences, roughly half seen only once; the top ten take around 12%. This sample was included in a study of CDR3 diversity in severe acne. The chain employs TRBV7-8 and TRBJ2-2, with D possibly matching TRBD2 (6 bases). The specimen was blood. This receptor was obtained from a male donor with acne. The CDR3 loop is CASSLYVLLAPNTGELFF. The CDR3 DNA sequence: TGTGCCAGCAGCCTCTATGTCCTACTAGCTCCTAACACCGGGGAGCTGTTTTTT.